This TCR beta chain appears in the sequencing data of a study of shared clonotypes between healthy human individuals. The CDR3 consists of 13 residues. Trimming removed 5 bases at V and 1 base at J, with 8 bases between. The germline gives CDR1 SNHLY, CDR2 FYNNEI. The assay was immunoSEQ multiplex PCR, and TCRdb's table has in-frame clones only and misses some. The table lists 2.3 million or so clones, approximately 93% of them singletons. Regarding this clone: This sample also contains other DNA sequences that code for the same CDR3.

The chain couples TRBV2 to TRBJ1-1, with TRBD1 as a possible D gene (6 bases). The source of this sequence is a man aged 18-30 years in good health. Some clones in this sample may be carry-over from other donors' samples. The sequenced material came from naive CD4+ T cells from PBMCs. Subset described: CD45RA+ positively selected. CDR3 protein: CASSLQGNTEAFF. The DNA of the CDR3 is TGTGCCAGCAGTCTACAGGGGAACACTGAAGCTTTCTTT.